Each of the 5 T cell receptor beta chains below was sequenced from the same sample in a study of blood T cell repertoires in COVID-19. Profiled with immunoSEQ multiplex PCR; TCRdb holds only in-frame clones, not every one. Of some 270,000 clones listed, less than 95% were seen once; the top ten hold approximately 3%. Input material: PBMCs or T cells enriched from blood (not recorded which). The source is a man aged 40-49 years who had been exposed to COVID-19.

The V and J genes are TRBV10-3 and TRBJ1-1; D is unresolved. CDR3 length: 14 residues. V lost 7 bases and J lost 3, with 15 bases in between. CDR1 and CDR2 from the germline V gene are ENHRY and SYGVKD. CDR3 DNA sequence: TGTGCCATCACCGCAAGGGAGGGAGACACTGAAGCTTTCTTT. Translated: CAITAREGDTEAFF.

The table lists this clone with a count of one. This rearrangement joins TRBV20-1 to TRBJ2-7, with D possibly TRBD1 on 6 matching bases. This CDR3 has 15 residues. CDR1 DFQATT and CDR2 SNEGSKA come from the germline V gene (reference sequence). Trimming took off 3 bases at V and 2 bases at J, with 17 bases between the two ends. The CDR3 loop reads CSASEDRDNAYEQYF. The CDR3 DNA follows: TGCAGTGCTAGTGAGGACCGGGACAATGCCTACGAGCAGTACTTC.

This clone appeared a single time. The rearrangement links TRBV7-9 to TRBJ2-2, with 9 bases matching TRBD1. CDR3 length: 17 residues. The germline V gene encodes CDR1 SEHNR and CDR2 FQNEAQ (reference sequence). V gave up 3 bases and J gave up 2 bases; unmatched junction bases: 7. The CDR3 sequence is CASSFAEGQGNTGELFF. The CDR3 DNA sequence: TGTGCCAGCAGCTTCGCTGAGGGACAGGGTAACACCGGGGAGCTGTTTTTT. Full variable domain (outside the CDR3, taken from reference TRBV7-9 and TRBJ2-2): DTGVSQNPRHKITKRGQNVTFRCDPISEHNRLYWYRQTLGQGPEFLTYFQNEAQLEKSRLLSDRFSAERPKGSFSTLEIQRTEQGDSAMYLCASSFAEGQGNTGELFFGEGSRLTVL.

V is TRBV11-2 and J is TRBJ1-6; tentative D call: TRBD1 (6 bases). CDR1 is SGHAT, CDR2 FQNNGV, per germline. The V end was cut by 1 base, the J end by 5 bases, with 9 bases between. This CDR3 has 15 residues. For the CDR3, the DNA is TGTGCCAGCAGCTTAGTTAGGGGGAATAATTCACCCCTCCACTTT. Protein: CASSLVRGNNSPLHF.

The chain employs TRBV27 and TRBJ1-1, with TRBD1 matching 7 bases. This CDR3 has 15 amino acids. V was clipped by 6 bases and J by 7 bases; unmatched bases: 14. Germline V gene sequence: CDR1 MNHEY, CDR2 SMNVEV (reference sequence). The CDR3 protein is CASSRDRATYHEAFF. The CDR3 DNA follows: TGTGCCAGCAGCCGAGACAGGGCAACCTACCATGAAGCTTTCTTT.